This T cell receptor beta chain was sequenced during a study of CD8 T cells in Susac syndrome. Points from the study as a whole: Acknowledgment was made by the study that its TCR sequencing and HLA analysis involved a relatively small number of individuals.

Of note for this clonotype: Its specificity is not known.

The CDR3 is made up of 14 amino acids. V lost 3 bases, J lost 4 bases, and 13 bases lay in between. The V gene's germline CDR1 is DFQATT and CDR2 SNEGSKA (reference sequence). RNA in amounts of roughly 0.5 to 1 ug was reverse transcribed with random hexamers. An immunoSEQ multiplex PCR generated amplified TCR beta CDR3 products spanning 54 Vbeta and 13 Jbeta. TCRdb itself ran the immunoSEQ multiplex PCR reads through MiXCR, one entry per CDR3 protein. The table shows 100,000 to 150,000 distinct CDR3 sequences, with more than 85% occurring only once. The sample was CD4+ T cells from PBMCs. The genes are TRBV20-1 and TRBJ1-5; D is undetermined. This receptor was taken from a human donor with multiple sclerosis. CDR3 residues: CSARAAQVNQPQHF. As DNA, the CDR3 is TGCAGTGCTAGGGCGGCTCAGGTTAATCAGCCCCAGCATTTT.